This passage covers 14 T cell receptor beta chains from one sample sequenced in a study of blood T cell repertoires in COVID-19. Method: immunoSEQ multiplex PCR; TCRdb's copy keeps in-frame clones and lacks some. The sample carries about 70,000 clones, about four fifths recorded once. The sample comprised peripheral blood. These receptors all stem from an elderly woman with active or convalescent COVID-19.

The chain couples TRBV5-4 to TRBJ2-7; 8 bases match TRBD1. The V segment lost 3 bases and the J segment 3 bases; nucleotides outside the gene matches: 2. The CDR3 is 13 residues long. Germline V CDR1 and CDR2: SGHNT, YYREEE (reference sequence). The CDR3: CASSYGQGYEQYF. The CDR3, as DNA: TGTGCCAGCAGCTATGGACAGGGCTACGAGCAGTACTTC.

The V gene is TRBV11-2, the J gene TRBJ2-5; D is ambiguous. The ends were cut back, 0 bases at V and 6 bases at J, with 11 bases in the middle. Germline V gene lookup returns CDR1 SGHAT and CDR2 FQNNGV. The CDR3 has 14 amino acids. CDR3 amino acids: CASSLEAGTQTQYF. The CDR3 DNA is TGTGCCAGCAGCTTAGAGGCAGGCACCCAGACCCAGTACTTC.

The chain couples TRBV30 to TRBJ2-3; D is ambiguous. V lost 4 bases and J lost 5, with 13 bases in between. Germline V gene data show CDR1 as GTSNPN and CDR2 as SVGIG (reference sequence). The CDR3 is 13 amino acids. The CDR3 spells CAWTRLRQDTQYF. CDR3 coding DNA: TGTGCCTGGACCCGTTTGAGGCAAGATACGCAGTATTTT.

The chain recombines TRBV19 with TRBJ1-1; perhaps TRBD1 as D (5 bases). There are 20 residues in the CDR3. The germline V and J ends were trimmed by 4 bases and 8 bases, with 35 bases remaining between them. The germline V gene encodes CDR1 LNHDA and CDR2 SQIVND (reference sequence). The CDR3 reads CASSKLHVQLGTGVEEEAFF. The CDR3 nucleotides are TGTGCCAGTAGTAAGCTCCACGTCCAACTCGGGACGGGGGTGGAAGAAGAAGCTTTCTTT.

V is TRBV7-8 and J is TRBJ1-2; no reliable D call. Trimming pared 5 bases from V and 4 bases from J, leaving 14 bases between. The length of the CDR3 is 14 residues. Germline CDR1 is SGHVS and CDR2 is FQNEAQ. CDR3 in amino acids: CASSPRGESYGYTF. The CDR3 region has the DNA TGTGCCAGCAGCCCCCGGGGAGAGTCCTATGGCTACACCTTC.

This clone is medium-sized (0.01 to 0.1%) by share. The rearrangement joins TRBV6-2 or TRBV6-3 to TRBJ1-3; TRBD1 is a possible D gene (5 bases). Germline assignment: CDR1 MNHEY and CDR2 SVGEGT. The CDR3 runs to 18 residues. V was pared by 0 bases and J by 0 bases, with 15 bases between. The chain's CDR3 is CASSYSRQHDPSGNTIYF. The CDR3 coding sequence is TGTGCCAGCAGTTACTCGAGACAGCATGATCCCTCTGGAAACACCATATATTTT.

In DNA, the CDR3 is TGTGCCAGCAGCTCGACAGGCCCCGGGTCCGAGCAGTACTTC. Protein sequence: CASSSTGPGSEQYF. This chain connects TRBV7-2 to TRBJ2-7; D is perhaps TRBD1 (6 bases). Trimming removed 4 bases at V and 6 bases at J, with 16 bases between. The CDR3 extends over 14 amino acids. Germline values: CDR1 SGHTA, CDR2 FQGNSA.

The chain employs TRBV21-1 and TRBJ1-2; TRBD1, as called in the table, went unchecked against the DNA. TRBV21-1 is a documented pseudogene. CDR3 size: 14 residues. This CDR3 reads CASSEGTCPYGYTF. Written as DNA, the CDR3 is TGTGCCAGCAGCGAGGGGACATGTCCCTATGGCTACACCTTC.

This clone was recorded a few times. V is TRBV5-5 and J is TRBJ2-3; TRBD1 matches 7 bases. CDR3 length equals 16 residues. The J segment lost 3 bases and the V segment lost 2 bases, leaving 9 bases of the junction unmatched. Germline lookup yields CDR1 SGHKS and CDR2 YYEKEE (reference sequence). CDR3 bases: TGTGCCAGCAGCTTAGGATTGACAGGGCTGACAGATACGCAGTATTTT. This translates into CASSLGLTGLTDTQYF.

V is TRBV2 and J is TRBJ2-7, with D unclear. Trimming cost V 7 bases and J 3 bases, with 7 bases left between them. CDR1 SNHLY and CDR2 FYNNEI come from the germline V gene. CDR3 length: 11 residues. The chain's CDR3 is CASTWSYEQYF. The CDR3 nucleotides read TGTGCCAGCACGTGGAGCTACGAGCAGTACTTC.

The chain joins TRBV6-2 or TRBV6-3 to TRBJ2-7, with D possibly being TRBD2 (6 bases). Germline V gene sequence: CDR1 MNHEY, CDR2 SVGEGT. The V gene lost 5 bases and the J gene lost 6 bases, with 20 bases spanning the gap. The CDR3 extends over 15 amino acids. Written as DNA, the CDR3 is TGTGCCAGCAGTGGCCCTCGGAGGGATGCCTCCGAGCAGTACTTC. Its protein product is CASSGPRRDASEQYF.

The rearrangement uses TRBV6-5 and TRBJ2-1; 9 nucleotides agree with TRBD1. The germline V gene encodes CDR1 MNHEY and CDR2 SVGAGI. CDR3 length equals 15 residues. V dropped 5 bases and J dropped 7; count of bases not matched to a gene: 9. The CDR3 sequence: CASSTTGGAGNEQFF. The CDR3 DNA is TGTGCCAGCAGTACTACAGGGGGCGCAGGTAATGAGCAGTTCTTC.

The chain combines TRBV7-9 with TRBJ1-2; TRBD1 matches at 9 bases. This CDR3 spans 15 amino acids. Germline values: CDR1 SEHNR, CDR2 FQNEAQ (reference sequence). Trimming removed 5 bases from V and 0 bases from J; junction bases left unmatched: 4. This CDR3 is CASSHGQGPNYGYTF. In DNA form, the CDR3 reads TGTGCCAGCAGCCACGGACAGGGGCCTAACTATGGCTACACCTTC.

The chain uses TRBV11-1 and TRBJ1-2; D remains ambiguous. Deletions cut 0 bases from V and 1 base from J, with 15 bases between. The germline CDR1 and CDR2 sequences are SGHAT and FQDESV (reference sequence). This CDR3 spans 17 amino acids. Written as DNA, the CDR3 is TGTGCCAGCAGCTTAGCGCGGGAGGGTCCCATTAACTATGGCTACACCTTC. Translating it yields CASSLAREGPINYGYTF. Drawing the rest from reference TRBV11-1 and TRBJ1-2, the complete variable domain is EAEVAQSPRYKITEKSQAVAFWCDPISGHATLYWYRQILGQGPELLVQFQDESVVDDSQLPKDRFSAERLKGVDSTLKIQPAELGDSAMYLCASSLAREGPINYGYTFGSGTRLTVV.